One sample yielded the 24 T cell receptor beta chains listed below, sequenced in a study of blood T cell repertoires in COVID-19. Sequencing was performed with immunoSEQ multiplex PCR; in TCRdb, only in-frame clones are kept and a portion is missing. The sample records approximately 140,000 clones, around nine tenths being singletons. Sequencing was performed on peripheral blood. All receptors come from a human donor in a cohort sampled during active COVID-19.

The table lists this clone with a few counts. The V gene is TRBV29-1, the J gene TRBJ2-7; weak D call: TRBD1 (5 bases). The germline V gene has CDR1 SQVTM and CDR2 ANQGSEA. This CDR3 has 13 residues. V lost 5 bases to trimming and J lost 2 bases, with 13 bases between them. CDR3 nucleotide sequence: TGCAGCGTTCTTCAGGACATAACCTACGAGCAGTACTTC. Protein sequence: CSVLQDITYEQYF.

V and J are TRBV5-6 and TRBJ1-2, with D perhaps TRBD1 (6 bases). V lost 1 base, J lost 6 bases, and 13 bases lay in between. Germline loops: CDR1 SGHDT, CDR2 YYEEEE. The CDR3 loop spans 14 amino acids. The CDR3 nucleotides are TGTGCCAGCAGCTTGTTACAGGGAAGGAATGGCTACACCTTC. Its translation: CASSLLQGRNGYTF. The complete variable domain, with remaining parts taken from reference TRBV5-6 and TRBJ1-2, reads DAGVTQSPTHLIKTRGQQVTLRCSPKSGHDTVSWYQQALGQGPQFIFQYYEEEERQRGNFPDRFSGHQFPNYSSELNVNALLLGDSALYLCASSLLQGRNGYTFGSGTRLTVV.

The chain is built from TRBV5-4 and TRBJ2-5; TRBD2 matches at 14 bases. The CDR3 consists of 14 residues. V shed 10 bases, J shed 5 bases, and the junction held 7 bases outside the gene matches. Germline V gene data show CDR1 as SGHNT and CDR2 as YYREEE (reference sequence). The CDR3 here is CAGRTSGGSETQYF. The CDR3 DNA reads as TGTGCCGGCCGGACTAGCGGGGGGTCGGAGACCCAGTACTTC.

Only one count was recorded for this clone. The chain has TRBV19 and TRBJ2-7; 10 positions match TRBD1. Trimming took 6 bases from V and 3 from J; bases not matched to a gene: 5. Germline assignment: CDR1 LNHDA and CDR2 SQIVND (reference sequence). The length of the CDR3 is 14 residues. This CDR3 reads CASSLGQGSYEQYF. CDR3 DNA: TGTGCCAGTAGCTTGGGACAGGGGAGCTACGAGCAGTACTTC.

Only a few counts were recorded for this clone. This chain joins TRBV7-6 and TRBJ2-1; the D gene is possibly TRBD1 (5 bases). The CDR3 is 12 residues long. The germline V gene has CDR1 SGHVS and CDR2 FNYEAQ. V lost 5 bases and J lost 5, with 7 bases in between. The DNA for the CDR3 is TGTGCCAGCAGCGCACAGGACAATGAGCAGTTCTTC. Its protein is CASSAQDNEQFF.

V and J are TRBV11-2 and TRBJ2-1, with TRBD2 matching 9 bases. V dropped 1 base and J dropped 7; count of bases not matched to a gene: 14. The germline CDR1 and CDR2 sequences are SGHAT and FQNNGV. The CDR3 covers 18 residues. The CDR3 bases are TGTGCCAGCAGCTTAGCCCTAGGGCATTCTAGCGGGACGAATGAGCAGTTCTTC. This encodes CASSLALGHSSGTNEQFF.

The genes are TRBV2 and TRBJ2-5, with 12 bases identical to TRBD2. Germline trimming cut 5 bases from V and 5 bases from J; bases unmatched to any gene: 9. Looked up from germline, CDR1 is SNHLY and CDR2 is FYNNEI. The CDR3 runs to 16 residues. The CDR3 reads CASSPRLAGVGETQYF. CDR3 sequence (DNA): TGTGCCAGCAGTCCTCGACTAGCGGGAGTCGGGGAGACCCAGTACTTC.

The rearrangement uses TRBV14 and TRBJ1-2; D gene ambiguous. Looked up from germline, CDR1 is SGHDN and CDR2 is FVKESK. The ends were cut back, 5 bases at V and 3 bases at J, with 10 bases in the middle. This CDR3 is built from 13 residues. The CDR3 sequence is CASSVIPYYGYTF. The CDR3 DNA follows: TGTGCCAGCAGCGTTATTCCTTACTATGGCTACACCTTC. The whole variable domain, remainder taken from reference TRBV14 and TRBJ1-2, is EAGVTQFPSHSVIEKGQTVTLRCDPISGHDNLYWYRRVMGKEIKFLLHFVKESKQDESGMPNNRFLAERTGGTYSTLKVQPAELEDSGVYFCASSVIPYYGYTFGSGTRLTVV.

J is TRBJ1-1 and V is TRBV6-5; 12 bases agree with TRBD1. Losses at the gene ends were 4 bases for V and 8 bases for J; bases not matched to a gene: 8. The V gene's germline CDR1 is MNHEY and CDR2 SVGAGI. The CDR3 is made up of 15 amino acids. CDR3 bases: TGTGCCAGCAGTTTCACCGGTGGGACAGGGGGCGAAGCTTTCTTT. It codes for CASSFTGGTGGEAFF.

This clone occurred once. The V gene is TRBV24-1, the J gene TRBJ2-5, with 8 bases that match TRBD1. J was trimmed by 5 bases and V by 5 bases; bases with no gene match: 6. Germline V lookup: CDR1 KGHDR, CDR2 SFDVKD. This CDR3 is 14 amino acids long. The CDR3 protein is CATSGDRHGETQYF. The CDR3 region has the DNA TGTGCCACCAGTGGGGACAGGCACGGCGAGACCCAGTACTTC.

The V gene is TRBV4-2, the J gene TRBJ1-2, with 7 bases lining up with TRBD1. The V segment lost 3 bases and the J segment 0 bases; nucleotides outside the gene matches: 7. Germline CDR1 and CDR2: LGHNA and YNFKEQ. CDR3 length equals 16 residues. The CDR3 DNA is TGTGCCAGCAGCCAGGCTACAGGGGCCCCTAACTATGGCTACACCTTC. Amino acid sequence: CASSQATGAPNYGYTF.

This chain joins TRBV4-3 and TRBJ2-3; D possibly corresponds to TRBD1 (5 bases). The CDR3 spans 16 residues. Trimming cost V 4 bases and J 5 bases, with 19 bases left between them. Germline V gives CDR1 LGHNA, CDR2 YSLEER. The CDR3: CASSLEWWGNRDTQYF. The CDR3 DNA follows: TGCGCCAGCAGCCTCGAGTGGTGGGGCAACAGAGATACGCAGTATTTT.

V is TRBV4-3 and J is TRBJ2-1, with 13 bases identical to TRBD2. This CDR3 contains 19 residues. Germline V gene sequence: CDR1 LGHNA, CDR2 YSLEER. Losses at the gene ends were 0 bases for V and 0 bases for J; bases not matched to a gene: 5. CDR3 coding DNA: TGCGCCAGCAGCCAAGAGACTAGCGGGGGGCCGAGCTCCTACAATGAGCAGTTCTTC. Amino acids: CASSQETSGGPSSYNEQFF.

The V gene is TRBV6-6, the J gene TRBJ2-7; tentative D call: TRBD1 (5 bases). CDR1 and CDR2 (germline): MNHNY, SVGAGI (reference sequence). V gave up 6 bases and J gave up 2 bases, with 14 bases separating them. This CDR3 has 14 amino acids. CDR3 protein: CASRILGATYEQYF. The CDR3 nucleotides read TGTGCCAGCAGGATTCTAGGGGCTACCTACGAGCAGTACTTC.

The genes are TRBV21-1 and TRBJ2-7; TRBD1 reflects the table's D call only, with no check against the DNA. TRBV21-1 is reported as a pseudogene. The CDR3 is 17 amino acids. DNA of the CDR3: TGTGCCAGCAGCAAAGGTCGCTCGGGACAGGGGACAAACGAGCAGTACTTC. Translating gives CASSKGRSGQGTNEQYF.

V gene TRBV10-3 combines with J gene TRBJ2-7, with TRBD1 matching over 8 bases. V was clipped by 7 bases and J by 3 bases; unmatched bases: 8. Germline assignment: CDR1 ENHRY and CDR2 SYGVKD. The CDR3 is made up of 14 amino acids. DNA of the CDR3: TGTGCCATCATCGCTACCGACAGGGGCTACGAGCAGTACTTC. Protein sequence: CAIIATDRGYEQYF.

This chain connects TRBV7-3 to TRBJ2-1; tentatively, D is TRBD1 (5 bases). CDR1 SGHTA and CDR2 FQGTGA come from the germline V gene. This CDR3 region has 14 residues. V was trimmed by 1 base and J by 5 bases, leaving 9 bases between them. This chain's CDR3 is CASSLSQGDNEQFF. The CDR3 region has the DNA TGTGCCAGCAGCTTAAGCCAGGGCGACAATGAGCAGTTCTTC.

The rearrangement uses TRBV27 and TRBJ2-7; 9 bases are a match to TRBD1. Losses at the gene ends were 4 bases for V and 12 bases for J; bases not matched to a gene: 19. The V gene's germline CDR1 is MNHEY and CDR2 SMNVEV (reference sequence). There are 16 residues in the CDR3. The CDR3 sequence: CASSSRAGTGSNSLYF. CDR3 DNA: TGTGCCAGCAGTTCCCGGGCCGGGACAGGGTCAAACTCTCTGTACTTC.

The V and J genes are TRBV5-4 and TRBJ2-7, with a possible D match to TRBD1 (5 bases). The CDR3 has 12 amino acids. Deletions cut 0 bases from V and 4 bases from J, with 5 bases between. Germline V gives CDR1 SGHNT, CDR2 YYREEE (reference sequence). The DNA of the CDR3 is TGTGCCAGCAGCTTGGACAGGTACGAGCAGTACTTC. Amino acid sequence: CASSLDRYEQYF.

The chain is built from TRBV12-3 or TRBV12-4 and TRBJ2-7; D might be TRBD2 (6 bases). Trimming cost V 6 bases and J 5 bases, with 8 bases left between them. This CDR3 has 11 residues. CDR3 sequence: CASRRGDEQYF. DNA of the CDR3: TGTGCCAGCAGGCGGGGTGACGAGCAGTACTTC.

This clone was picked up one time. The genes are TRBV29-1 and TRBJ2-2, with 8 bases identical to TRBD1. Germline values: CDR1 SQVTM, CDR2 ANQGSEA. This CDR3 is 12 amino acids long. DNA of the CDR3: TGCACTGGACAGGGTACTGGCGGGGAGCTGTTTTTT. This codes for CTGQGTGGELFF.

V and J are TRBV19 and TRBJ2-1; 9 bases are shared with TRBD2. CDR1 is LNHDA, CDR2 SQIVND, per germline (reference sequence). This CDR3 is built from 17 residues. Losses at the gene ends were 2 bases for V and 9 bases for J; bases not matched to a gene: 14. The CDR3 is CASSIPRGSGSGPEQFF. CDR3 in DNA: TGTGCCAGTAGTATACCGCGGGGTAGCGGGAGCGGTCCTGAGCAGTTCTTC.

Only one count was recorded for this clone. V is TRBV11-2 and J is TRBJ2-3, with 8 bases that match TRBD2. CDR3 length equals 17 residues. The germline gives CDR1 SGHAT, CDR2 FQNNGV. The V gene end was trimmed by 5 bases and the J gene end by 2 bases; junction bases not matched to a gene: 12. The chain's CDR3 is CASSPWGRGVYTDTQYF. CDR3 DNA sequence: TGTGCCAGCAGCCCATGGGGGCGGGGGGTCTACACAGATACGCAGTATTTT.

The chain carries TRBV2 and TRBJ2-3; D possibly corresponds to TRBD2 (6 bases). The germline V and J ends were trimmed by 9 bases and 2 bases, with 24 bases remaining between them. Germline CDR1 is SNHLY and CDR2 is FYNNEI. The CDR3 consists of 17 residues. The CDR3 coding sequence is TGTGCCAGGGGGGGTGGCTCAAATTCGGGGCCCACAGATACGCAGTATTTT. Its protein is CARGGGSNSGPTDTQYF.